The subject of this entry is one TCR beta chain. The sample belongs to a study of cytomegalovirus exposure and HLA in healthy donors. CDR3 length equals 18 residues. J lost 0 bases, V lost 0 bases, and 5 bases had no gene match. Germline CDR1 and CDR2: SGHTA and FQGNSA. Primers: 60 Vbeta forward and 13 Jbeta reverse. The table came from immunoSEQ multiplex PCR; TCRdb's copy has only in-frame clones and leaves some out. The sample includes 100,000 to 150,000 clones, 80% of them seen just once. This TCR was recovered from a man aged 40-55 years in good health and CMV-seronegative. The sequencing sample was made of PBMCs. J is TRBJ2-2 and V is TRBV7-2; 9 bases agree with TRBD2. The DNA of the CDR3 is TGTGCCAGCAGCTTAGCCCCAGCGGGAGGACCGAACACCGGGGAGCTGTTTTTT. This encodes CASSLAPAGGPNTGELFF.